These 32 T cell receptor beta chains came from one sample sequenced in a study of T-cell reconstitution after alpha-beta-depleted transplantation in children. Preparation of the TCRbeta library used unique molecular identifiers. TCRdb independently ran MiXCR on the PCR reads; one entry per CDR3 protein. This repertoire shows hundreds of thousands of distinct CDR3 sequences, approximately 12% found once; its top ten account for roughly 2.3%. The source material was PBMCs, mostly from graft donor cells, sampled 360 days after TCRalphabeta/CD19-depleted stem cell transplant. Source of these receptors: a male patient younger than 18 who had a stem cell transplant for acute myeloid leukemia, so the T cells may come from the graft donor.

The gene calls are TRBV20-1 and TRBJ2-1; 9 bases are shared with TRBD2. Germline CDR1 reads DFQATT; CDR2 reads SNEGSKA (reference sequence). This CDR3 is built from 14 residues. The trim removed 4 bases at V and 7 bases at J, leaving 8 bases unmatched. CDR3 region: CSATGLAGTNEQFF. The CDR3 DNA follows: TGCAGTGCTACGGGACTAGCTGGGACTAATGAGCAGTTCTTC.

The CDR3 reads CASSPLSIGQGIDTQYF. The CDR3 coding sequence is TGTGCCAGCTCACCATTGAGTATCGGACAGGGGATCGATACGCAGTATTTT. The chain combines TRBV18 with TRBJ2-3; 9 nucleotides agree with TRBD1. V shed 2 bases, J shed 6 bases, and the junction held 12 bases outside the gene matches. Germline CDR1 is KGHSH and CDR2 is LQKENI. The CDR3 length is 17 residues.

V is TRBV4-2 and J is TRBJ2-7, with TRBD2 matching 9 bases. The CDR3 is 15 residues long. Germline CDR1 reads LGHNA; CDR2 reads YNFKEQ. V shed 2 bases, J shed 5 bases, and the junction held 7 bases outside the gene matches. The CDR3 DNA reads TGTGCCAGCAGCCAATATAGCGGGAGCACCCACGAGCAGTACTTC. It encodes CASSQYSGSTHEQYF.

The chain couples TRBV24-1 to TRBJ2-3; D is undetermined. The CDR3 runs 11 residues. CDR1 and CDR2 (germline): KGHDR, SFDVKD. Trimming removed 9 bases at V and 4 bases at J, with 7 bases between. The CDR3 spells CATSRADTQYF. The CDR3 DNA sequence: TGTGCCACCTCCCGGGCAGATACGCAGTATTTT.

Remarks on this clonotype: At one boundary the junction diverges from the germline segment, which might be a read error. CDR3: CANSLSDWTSGPYEQYF. The CDR3 DNA is TGTGCCAACAGTTTGAGCGATTGGACTAGCGGGCCCTACGAGCAGTACTTC. The rearrangement uses TRBV12-3 or TRBV12-4 and TRBJ2-7, with 11 bases fitting TRBD2. The CDR3 totals 17 residues.

The CDR3 DNA follows: TGCAGCGTTGGGCGGGAGATTCCCTACGAGCAGTACTTC. It is translated as CSVGREIPYEQYF. The chain is built from TRBV29-1 and TRBJ2-7, with 7 bases aligning to TRBD2. The J segment lost 2 bases and the V segment lost 4 bases, leaving 5 bases of the junction unmatched. In germline, CDR1 is SQVTM, CDR2 ANQGSEA. CDR3 size: 13 residues.

At least ten counts were recorded for this clonotype. V gene TRBV28 combines with J gene TRBJ1-5; D is ambiguous. Germline CDR1 reads MDHEN; CDR2 reads SYDVKM. V lost 5 bases and J lost 0, with 8 bases in between. The CDR3 totals 14 residues. For the CDR3, the DNA is TGTGCCAGCAGTAATCTTAATAGCAATCAGCCCCAGCATTTT. Protein: CASSNLNSNQPQHF.

This clonotype turned up a few times. The gene calls are TRBV10-3 and TRBJ2-7; D uncertain. Trimming took off 4 bases at V and 2 bases at J, with 6 bases between the two ends. CDR1 is ENHRY, CDR2 SYGVKD, per germline. This CDR3 contains 12 residues. This CDR3 is CAISVTAYEQYF. The CDR3 DNA is TGTGCCATCAGTGTCACTGCCTACGAGCAGTACTTC.

The chain has TRBV5-1 and TRBJ2-7; possible D gene TRBD2, 5 bases. The CDR3 totals 13 residues. With 1 base removed from V and 5 bases from J, the gap between germline ends came to 10 bases. In germline, CDR1 is SGHRS, CDR2 YFSETQ. CDR3 amino acids: CASSLTRVDEQYF. Written as DNA, the CDR3 is TGCGCCAGCAGCTTGACGAGGGTTGACGAGCAGTACTTC.

V usage is TRBV12-3 or TRBV12-4 and J usage is TRBJ1-5, with TRBD1 matching 7 bases. The CDR3 covers 20 residues. Losses at the gene ends were 3 bases for V and 2 bases for J; bases not matched to a gene: 19. Here the CDR3 DNA reads TGTGCCAGCAGTTTTCTAAGGGACAGATTTTGGGATAGCGGCAATCAGCCCCAGCATTTT. As protein: CASSFLRDRFWDSGNQPQHF.

The chain recombines TRBV5-1 with TRBJ2-7; 8 nucleotides match TRBD2. Trimming removed 3 bases from V and 2 bases from J; junction bases left unmatched: 4. Germline CDR1 reads SGHRS; CDR2 reads YFSETQ. The CDR3 has 14 amino acids. CDR3 amino acids: CASSSTSVAYEQYF. The CDR3 nucleotides read TGCGCCAGCAGCTCGACTAGCGTCGCCTACGAGCAGTACTTC.

This chain connects TRBV25-1 to TRBJ2-1; D uncertain. The length of the CDR3 is 15 residues. The ends were cut back, 7 bases at V and 3 bases at J, with 16 bases in the middle. Germline CDR1 MGHDK, CDR2 SYGVNS. DNA for the CDR3: TGTGCCAGCATAGGGCAAGCGCACGGCTACAATGAGCAGTTCTTC. It specifies CASIGQAHGYNEQFF.

This clonotype was picked up a small number of times. The rearrangement joins TRBV4-2 to TRBJ2-5, with TRBD1 matching 8 bases. The CDR3 consists of 16 residues. Trimming at V came to 0 bases and at J to 5 bases, leaving 8 bases not matched to a gene. The germline gives CDR1 LGHNA, CDR2 YNFKEQ. The CDR3 DNA is TGTGCCAGCAGCCAAGATCCCCAGGGGGCAGTTGAGACCCAGTACTTC. Amino acids: CASSQDPQGAVETQYF.

The chain links TRBV12-3 or TRBV12-4 to TRBJ2-7; 12 bases line up with TRBD1. The V and J ends lost 5 bases and 5 bases, in that order; junction bases with no gene match: 7. This CDR3 spans 15 amino acids. CDR3 coding DNA: TGTGCCAGCAGTGCCGGGACAGGGGGCTGGAACGAGCAGTACTTC. This translates into CASSAGTGGWNEQYF.

The chain joins TRBV12-3 or TRBV12-4 to TRBJ2-5, with TRBD2 matching over 12 bases. V shed 8 bases and J 3 bases; nucleotides not matched to a gene: 13. This CDR3 has 17 amino acids. CDR3: CASGRLAGAPWEETQYF. CDR3 coding DNA: TGTGCCAGCGGTCGACTAGCGGGAGCTCCGTGGGAAGAGACCCAGTACTTC.

This clonotype was seen a handful of times. The DNA for the CDR3 is TGTGCCAGCAGCTTAAGGCCAGGCTATCGCACATCCTACGAGCAGTACTTC. Protein sequence: CASSLRPGYRTSYEQYF. The chain uses TRBV7-8 and TRBJ2-7; no firm D call. The length of the CDR3 is 17 residues. The V gene's germline CDR1 is SGHVS and CDR2 FQNEAQ. V lost 2 bases and J 1 base, leaving 18 bases between the germline ends.

This clonotype has a count of ten or more. The junction does not match germline at one end; this may be a read error. This chain joins TRBV10-3 and TRBJ2-6; D possibly corresponds to TRBD1 (6 bases). In germline, CDR1 is ENHRY, CDR2 SYGVKD. This CDR3 has 16 residues. The CDR3, as DNA: TGTGCCATCAGTGACACAGGGAAAACTGGGGCCAACGTCCTCACTTTC. It encodes CAISDTGKTGANVLTF.

CDR3 sequence reads: CSADRLGSYEQYF. The CDR3 DNA is TGCAGTGCTGACAGGTTAGGCTCCTACGAGCAGTACTTC. V usage is TRBV20-1 and J usage is TRBJ2-7; possible D gene TRBD1, 6 bases. Per the germline V gene, CDR1 is DFQATT and CDR2 is SNEGSKA (reference sequence). This CDR3 is built from 13 residues. V was trimmed by 5 bases and J by 0 bases, leaving 11 bases between them.

At least ten counts were recorded for this clonotype. V gene TRBV12-3 or TRBV12-4 combines with J gene TRBJ2-7; TRBD2 matches at 9 bases. The CDR3 loop spans 14 amino acids. V shed 6 bases and J 9 bases; nucleotides not matched to a gene: 12. CDR3 protein: CASSLLAGPPLQYF. CDR3 coding DNA: TGTGCCAGCAGCCTTCTAGCGGGGCCGCCCTTGCAGTACTTC.

This clonotype was observed many times. The chain has TRBV5-1 and TRBJ2-7; D uncertain. The ends were cut back, 4 bases at V and 5 bases at J, with 22 bases in the middle. There are 16 residues in the CDR3. Per the germline V gene, CDR1 is SGHRS and CDR2 is YFSETQ. The CDR3 coding sequence is TGCGCCAGCAGCCCCATCTCTTTGACCCAAGGGAACGAGCAGTACTTC. This codes for CASSPISLTQGNEQYF. The complete variable domain, with remaining parts taken from reference TRBV5-1 and TRBJ2-7, reads KAGVTQTPRYLIKTRGQQVTLSCSPISGHRSVSWYQQTPGQGLQFLFEYFSETQRNKGNFPGRFSGRQFSNSRSEMNVSTLELGDSALYLCASSPISLTQGNEQYFGPGTRLTVT.

This clonotype came up a few times. A read error may produce the germline difference seen at one junction end. The chain uses TRBV7-7 and TRBJ2-2; D unresolved. CDR3 length: 14 residues. The germline gives CDR1 SSHAT, CDR2 FNYEAQ (reference sequence). Written as DNA, the CDR3 is TGTGCTAGCAGCTTACTGGGTACCAGCGGGGAGCTGTTTTTT. This codes for CASSLLGTSGELFF.

The rearrangement uses TRBV7-6 and TRBJ2-7; D may be TRBD1 (5 bases). Germline loops: CDR1 SGHVS, CDR2 FNYEAQ. CDR3 length: 15 residues. Trimming left V 7 bases short and J 3 bases short, with 19 bases between. CDR3 sequence reads: CASTTWGSRGYEQYF. In DNA, the CDR3 is TGTGCCAGCACCACATGGGGCTCCCGAGGCTACGAGCAGTACTTC. Variable domain in full (rest from reference TRBV7-6 and TRBJ2-7): GAGVSQSPRYKVTKRGQDVALRCDPISGHVSLYWYRQALGQGPEFLTYFNYEAQQDKSGLPNDRFSAERPEGSISTLTIQRTEQRDSAMYRCASTTWGSRGYEQYFGPGTRLTVT.

This clonotype has only a few counts. The chain carries TRBV24-1 and TRBJ2-1, with D possibly being TRBD1 or TRBD2 (5 bases each). Per the germline V gene, CDR1 is KGHDR and CDR2 is SFDVKD. Trimming cost V 3 bases and J 10 bases, with 24 bases left between them. The CDR3 has 17 residues. CDR3 sequence: CATSDPSRDRFSREQFF. CDR3 in DNA: TGTGCCACCAGTGATCCTTCCCGGGACCGCTTCTCACGAGAGCAGTTCTTC.

This clonotype was seen at least ten times. In nucleotides, the CDR3 is TGCAGCGTTGTGGGGCGGGGCGATGGCTACACCTTC. Its protein is CSVVGRGDGYTF. V gene TRBV29-1 combines with J gene TRBJ1-2; weak D call: TRBD1 (5 bases). The CDR3 totals 12 residues. The germline gives CDR1 SQVTM, CDR2 ANQGSEA. Trimming removed 4 bases at V and 6 bases at J, with 12 bases between.

This clonotype was counted at least ten times. This chain uses TRBV5-1 with TRBJ2-1; 8 bases are a match to TRBD1. V was clipped by 0 bases and J by 4 bases; unmatched bases: 3. CDR3 length: 15 amino acids. CDR1 is SGHRS and CDR2 is YFSETQ in the germline V gene. Written as DNA, the CDR3 is TGCGCCAGCAGCTTGGCGGGACAGGCTTACAATGAGCAGTTCTTC. This codes for CASSLAGQAYNEQFF.

This clonotype was counted at least ten times. The CDR3 is CASTRHSGRAGELFF. In nucleotides, the CDR3 is TGTGCCAGCACCCGGCATAGCGGGAGGGCCGGGGAGCTGTTTTTT. The V and J genes are TRBV12-3 or TRBV12-4 and TRBJ2-2; 11 bases align to TRBD2. V was pared by 7 bases and J by 6 bases, with 7 bases of the junction left unmatched. The CDR3 is made up of 15 amino acids.

This clonotype has a handful of counts. This CDR3 is CASSYNPRALNEQFF. The DNA of the CDR3 is TGTGCCAGCAGTTATAACCCTAGAGCCTTGAATGAGCAGTTCTTC. J is TRBJ2-1 and V is TRBV6-2 or TRBV6-3; D is uncertain. Germline CDR1 reads MNHEY; CDR2 reads SVGEGT. This CDR3 comprises 15 residues. V dropped 3 bases and J dropped 7 bases, with 16 bases sitting between them.

This clonotype was counted only a few times. The chain is built from TRBV11-2 and TRBJ2-7; 7 nucleotides line up with TRBD2. Germline V gene data show CDR1 as SGHAT and CDR2 as FQNNGV. There are 15 residues in the CDR3. V lost 5 bases to trimming and J lost 2 bases; unmatched junction nucleotides: 9. The CDR3 loop is CASSRERDGAYEQYF. The CDR3 DNA reads as TGTGCCAGCAGCCGAGAGCGGGATGGGGCCTACGAGCAGTACTTC.

Many counts were recorded for this clonotype. V is TRBV28 and J is TRBJ2-7; the D is unclear. The CDR3 extends over 15 amino acids. Trimming stripped 6 bases from V and 0 bases from J, with 15 bases between. CDR1 and CDR2 from the germline V gene are MDHEN and SYDVKM. CDR3 nucleotides: TGTGCCAGCAGCCCTGCTTTTGTTTCCTCCTACGAGCAGTACTTC. It encodes CASSPAFVSSYEQYF.

This clonotype has ten or more counts. V gene TRBV3-1 combines with J gene TRBJ2-1; TRBD2 matches at 10 bases. Germline CDR1 reads LGHDT; CDR2 reads YNNKEL (reference sequence). The ends lost 0 bases at V and 5 bases at J; junction bases unmatched: 13. This CDR3 has 19 residues. The CDR3 protein is CASSQDFGLAGVVDNEQFF. DNA of the CDR3: TGTGCCAGCAGCCAAGATTTCGGGCTAGCGGGAGTTGTCGACAATGAGCAGTTCTTC.

This rearrangement joins TRBV5-5 to TRBJ2-7; D is possibly TRBD1 (6 bases). Trimming pared 0 bases from V and 0 bases from J, leaving 19 bases between. This CDR3 region has 18 residues. Germline CDR1 is SGHKS and CDR2 is YYEKEE (reference sequence). CDR3 coding DNA: TGTGCCAGCAGCTTGGGCGCCAGGGGTAAAGTGGGCTCCTACGAGCAGTACTTC. Translating gives CASSLGARGKVGSYEQYF. Full variable domain (remainder filled in from reference TRBV5-5 and TRBJ2-7): DAGVTQSPTHLIKTRGQQVTLRCSPISGHKSVSWYQQVLGQGPQFIFQYYEKEERGRGNFPDRFSARQFPNYSSELNVNALLLGDSALYLCASSLGARGKVGSYEQYFGPGTRLTVT.

This chain links TRBV18 with TRBJ1-1, with unresolved D. V was cut by 1 base and J by 7 bases, with 10 bases left in between. This CDR3 has 13 residues. Germline assignment: CDR1 KGHSH and CDR2 LQKENI. The CDR3 region is CASSPLLEIEAFF. In nucleotides, the CDR3 is TGTGCCAGCTCACCACTGCTGGAGATTGAAGCTTTCTTT. The variable domain in full, with the rest retrieved from reference TRBV18 and TRBJ1-1, is NAGVMQNPRHLVRRRGQEARLRCSPMKGHSHVYWYRQLPEEGLKFMVYLQKENIIDESGMPKERFSAEFPKEGPSILRIQQVVRGDSAAYFCASSPLLEIEAFFGQGTRLTVV.